The 11 T cell receptor beta chains in this list originate from one sample, sequenced in a study of cytomegalovirus exposure and HLA in healthy donors. Here immunoSEQ multiplex PCR was the method, and the copy in TCRdb shows in-frame clones only, minus some. Among 80,000 to 100,000 clones listed, about 90% were seen once. Sequencing was performed on PBMCs. The receptors derive from a young man in good health and CMV-seropositive.

The chain employs TRBV6-1 and TRBJ1-1; TRBD1 aligns across 8 bases. Losses at the gene ends were 3 bases for V and 7 bases for J; bases not matched to a gene: 7. Per germline, CDR1 MNHNS and CDR2 SASEGT. The CDR3 extends over 14 amino acids. CDR3 amino acids: CASSEYRGIGEAFF. In DNA form, the CDR3 reads TGTGCCAGCAGTGAGTACAGGGGGATTGGTGAAGCTTTCTTT.

This chain joins TRBV2 and TRBJ2-2; 15 bases match TRBD2. The CDR3 covers 17 residues. J was trimmed by 1 base and V by 8 bases; bases with no gene match: 5. CDR1 and CDR2 (germline): SNHLY, FYNNEI. CDR3 in amino acids: CASGGLAGGRNTGELFF. The DNA of the CDR3 is TGTGCCAGCGGAGGACTAGCGGGGGGGCGGAACACCGGGGAGCTGTTTTTT.

This chain joins TRBV11-3 and TRBJ2-5; 11 bases align to TRBD2. CDR3 size: 18 residues. Germline-derived CDR1 and CDR2 are SGHNT and YENEEA. J was trimmed by 4 bases and V by 0 bases; bases with no gene match: 10. The DNA for the CDR3 is TGTGCCAGCAGCTTAGATTCCGGGCTAGCGGGAGGTATAGAGACCCAGTACTTC. Translated: CASSLDSGLAGGIETQYF. Together with reference TRBV11-3 and TRBJ2-5, the CDR3 gives the full variable domain: EAGVVQSPRYKIIEKKQPVAFWCNPISGHNTLYWYLQNLGQGPELLIRYENEEAVDDSQLPKDRFSAERLKGVDSTLKIQPAELGDSAVYLCASSLDSGLAGGIETQYFGPGTRLLVL.

Here the CDR3 reads CASSLGQEYGYTF. The CDR3 DNA reads as TGTGCCAGCAGCTTAGGACAGGAGTATGGCTACACCTTC. The chain links TRBV7-9 to TRBJ1-2; a possible D gene is TRBD1 (6 bases). The CDR3 extends over 13 amino acids. V dropped 1 base and J dropped 5 bases, with 8 bases sitting between them. Germline V lookup: CDR1 SEHNR, CDR2 FQNEAQ (reference sequence).

The chain employs TRBV5-1 and TRBJ1-1, with TRBD1 matching over 8 bases. From germline, CDR1 is SGHRS and CDR2 YFSETQ. The CDR3 extends over 16 amino acids. V dropped 5 bases and J dropped 2; count of bases not matched to a gene: 11. This CDR3 is CASRPTETGANTEAFF. The CDR3 bases are TGCGCCAGCAGACCAACCGAGACAGGGGCCAACACTGAAGCTTTCTTT.

CDR3: CAGIIAGADTQYF. The CDR3 nucleotides read TGTGCCGGAATAATAGCGGGGGCAGATACGCAGTATTTT. The V call is TRBV7-9, the J call TRBJ2-3; TRBD2 agrees at 9 bases. This CDR3 spans 13 amino acids. The germline V gene has CDR1 SEHNR and CDR2 FQNEAQ (reference sequence). Losses at the gene ends were 11 bases for V and 4 bases for J; bases not matched to a gene: 7.

The chain recombines TRBV2 with TRBJ2-2; D possibly corresponds to TRBD2 (5 bases). The CDR3 is 14 residues long. Trimming shortened V by 4 bases and J by 5 bases, and 11 bases separated the two germline ends. Germline CDR1 and CDR2: SNHLY and FYNNEI. CDR3 coding DNA: TGTGCCAGCAGTGTCGGGTCGGGGACCGGGGAGCTGTTTTTT. Translating it yields CASSVGSGTGELFF.

This clone occurred a few times. The gene calls are TRBV7-8 and TRBJ2-5; perhaps TRBD2 as D (6 bases). Deletions cut 2 bases from V and 1 base from J, with 14 bases between. Germline V lookup: CDR1 SGHVS, CDR2 FQNEAQ. This CDR3 region has 16 residues. DNA for the CDR3: TGTGCCAGCAGCTTAAATGGGGGGACCACCCAAGAGACCCAGTACTTC. Its translation: CASSLNGGTTQETQYF.

The sample holds one count of this clone. V gene TRBV5-1 combines with J gene TRBJ2-7, with TRBD2 matching 7 bases. Germline CDR1 SGHRS, CDR2 YFSETQ. The CDR3 spans 15 residues. V gave up 4 bases and J gave up 2 bases; unmatched junction bases: 9. The CDR3 region is CASSRRGGSTYEQYF. The CDR3 region has the DNA TGCGCCAGCAGCCGCCGGGGAGGGAGTACCTACGAGCAGTACTTC.

This chain connects TRBV19 to TRBJ1-5; possible D gene TRBD1, 5 bases. CDR1 is LNHDA and CDR2 is SQIVND in the germline V gene (reference sequence). The V end lost 8 bases, the J end lost 2 bases, and 13 bases lay between the germline ends. The CDR3 spans 14 residues. The CDR3 region has the DNA TGTGCCAGTCAATTAGGGGTTCGCAATCAGCCCCAGCATTTT. Its translation: CASQLGVRNQPQHF.

The CDR3 here is CASSLVRERETQYF. In DNA, the CDR3 is TGTGCCAGCAGCTTAGTCCGCGAGAGAGAGACCCAGTACTTC. The rearrangement links TRBV7-2 to TRBJ2-5, with D hard to call. Trimming cost V 1 base and J 4 bases, with 10 bases left between them. CDR3 length equals 14 residues. Germline lookup yields CDR1 SGHTA and CDR2 FQGNSA.